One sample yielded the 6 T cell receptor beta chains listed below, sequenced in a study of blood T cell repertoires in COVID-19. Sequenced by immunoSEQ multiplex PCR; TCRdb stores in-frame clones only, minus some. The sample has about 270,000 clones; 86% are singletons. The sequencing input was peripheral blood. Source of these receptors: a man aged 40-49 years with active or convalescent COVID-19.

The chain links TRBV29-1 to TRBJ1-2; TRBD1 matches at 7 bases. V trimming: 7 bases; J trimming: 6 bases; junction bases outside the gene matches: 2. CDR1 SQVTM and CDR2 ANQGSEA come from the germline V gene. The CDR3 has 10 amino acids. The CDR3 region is CSGQGDGYTF. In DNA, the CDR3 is TGCAGCGGACAGGGAGATGGCTACACCTTC.

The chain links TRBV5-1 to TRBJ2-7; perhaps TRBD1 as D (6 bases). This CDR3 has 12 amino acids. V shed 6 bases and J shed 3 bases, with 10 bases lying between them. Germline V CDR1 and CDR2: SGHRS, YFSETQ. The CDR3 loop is CASKRDNYEQYF. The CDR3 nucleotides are TGCGCCAGCAAACGGGACAACTACGAGCAGTACTTC.

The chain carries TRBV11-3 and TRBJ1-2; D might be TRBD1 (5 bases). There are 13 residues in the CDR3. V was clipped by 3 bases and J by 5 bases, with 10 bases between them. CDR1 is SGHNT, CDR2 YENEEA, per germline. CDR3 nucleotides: TGTGCCAGCAGCTTGGCGGGGCGGTATGGCTACACCTTC. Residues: CASSLAGRYGYTF.

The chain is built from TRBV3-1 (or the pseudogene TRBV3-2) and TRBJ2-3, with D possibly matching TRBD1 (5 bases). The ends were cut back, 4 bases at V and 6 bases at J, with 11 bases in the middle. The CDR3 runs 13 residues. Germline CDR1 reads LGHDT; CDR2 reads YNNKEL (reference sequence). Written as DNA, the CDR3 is TGTGCCAGCAGCCTGACAGTGGCCGATACGCAGTATTTT. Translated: CASSLTVADTQYF.

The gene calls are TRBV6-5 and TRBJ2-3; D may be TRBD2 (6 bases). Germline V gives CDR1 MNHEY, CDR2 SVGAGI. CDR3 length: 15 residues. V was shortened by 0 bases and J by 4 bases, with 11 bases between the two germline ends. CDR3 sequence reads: CASSYSWRGSDTQYF. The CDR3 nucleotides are TGTGCCAGCAGTTACTCCTGGCGGGGTTCAGATACGCAGTATTTT.

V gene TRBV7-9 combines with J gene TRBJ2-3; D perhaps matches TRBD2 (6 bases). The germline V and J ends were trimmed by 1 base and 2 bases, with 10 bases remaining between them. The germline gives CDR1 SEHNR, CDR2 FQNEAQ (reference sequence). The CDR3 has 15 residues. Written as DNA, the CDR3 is TGTGCCAGCAGCTTAGGCGGCGGGACCACAGATACGCAGTATTTT. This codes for CASSLGGGTTDTQYF.